The sequence of this T cell receptor beta chain was determined in a study of identical twins. General study results and limits: Part of the zero-insertion signal could reflect confounding by invariant MAIT and iNKT cells. Out-of-frame beta sequences exhibited a weaker degree of excess twin sharing.

The CDR3 has 15 residues. Germline V lookup: CDR1 LNHDA, CDR2 SQIVND (reference sequence). With 4 bases clipped from V and 1 base from J, the junction kept 4 bases outside the gene matches. A remark on this clonotype: Its antigen is as yet unknown.

One entry per CDR3 protein, called by TCRdb with MiXCR from the 5' RACE reads. The sample includes more than 200,000 distinct CDR3 sequences, 11% to 15% of them seen just once. The TCR originated in a woman between 18 and 29 years old in good health. Sequencing used memory (CD45RO+) T cells sorted from blood. The chain couples TRBV19 to TRBJ2-1; 7 bases align to TRBD2. This chain's CDR3 is CASSKSGTSYNEQFF. CDR3 bases: TGTGCCAGTAGTAAAAGCGGGACGTCCTACAATGAGCAGTTCTTC.